The clone carrying this T cell receptor beta chain was recorded at least ten times. As yet, its antigen is unknown. The CDR3 is cut off 3 residues early in the read; its end comes from the germline J gene. Profiling relied on immunoSEQ multiplex PCR, and the TCRdb table lists in-frame clones only, not all of them. The sample was found to contain about 32,000 clones, and every one recurs. V shed 0 bases and J shed 8 bases, with 7 bases lying between them. CDR3 length: 13 residues. The germline CDR1 and CDR2 sequences are MNHNS and SASEGT. The sample belongs to a study of T cell clonality in common variable immunodeficiency. Study-wide points: Repertoire-complication correlations in CVID were limited by patient heterogeneity. In common variable immunodeficiency, TCR beta chains reportedly carried fewer deletions and N-nucleotide insertions. CVID subjects had higher TCRbeta clonality than healthy controls, most marked in about a third.

Both groups were predominantly of Caucasian heritage. The source is a person aged 18-70 years in good health. Sequencing was done on a sample of peripheral blood mononuclear cells. The chain joins TRBV6-1 to TRBJ1-4; no reliable D call. The CDR3 reads CASSEAGLEKLFF. Incomplete CDR3 DNA: TGTGCCAGCAGTGAAGCAGGGCTGGAAAAA.